This T cell receptor (beta chain) comes out of a study of T-cell memory formation after mild COVID-19. Trimming shortened V by 3 bases and J by 0 bases, and 12 bases separated the two germline ends. The germline CDR1 and CDR2 sequences are DFQATT and SNEGSKA (reference sequence). The CDR3 totals 14 residues. Via MiXCR, TCRdb re-called the 5' RACE reads, giving one row per CDR3 protein. Altogether roughly 150,000 distinct CDR3 sequences are present, roughly 13% being singletons, with the ten largest covering approximately 3.6%. The sequence came from a man between 18 and 35 years old who had mild COVID-19 (a few samples of this study predate the infection). Cell type and time point are not known. Input material: PBMCs or a T cell subset sorted from them (not recorded which). This chain joins TRBV20-1 and TRBJ2-7; the D gene is possibly TRBD1 (6 bases). The CDR3 here is CSASRTEGSYEQYF. Here the CDR3 DNA reads TGCAGTGCTAGCAGGACAGAAGGCTCCTACGAGCAGTACTTC.